The 22 T cell receptor beta chains in this list originate from one sample, sequenced in a study of blood T cell repertoires in COVID-19. The method was immunoSEQ multiplex PCR; TCRdb's version includes in-frame clones alone and lacks a portion of them. The sample holds about 280,000 clones; 85% are singletons and the top ten take 5.1%. The sequenced material came from peripheral blood. The receptors were gathered from a man aged 45-65 years with active or convalescent COVID-19.

V and J are TRBV6-2 or TRBV6-3 and TRBJ2-5, with a possible D match to TRBD2 (6 bases). CDR3 length equals 15 residues. The germline CDR1 and CDR2 sequences are MNHEY and SVGEGT. V shed 2 bases and J shed 1 base, with 11 bases lying between them. In DNA, the CDR3 is TGTGCCAGCAGTTACGGGTTAGCGGTCCAAGAGACCCAGTACTTC. It codes for CASSYGLAVQETQYF.

The chain has TRBV5-1 and TRBJ1-1; 11 bases fit TRBD1. Germline CDR1 and CDR2: SGHRS and YFSETQ. Germline trimming cut 4 bases from V and 5 bases from J; bases unmatched to any gene: 4. This CDR3 comprises 14 residues. CDR3 amino acids: CASSRGQGATEAFF. As DNA, the CDR3 is TGCGCCAGCAGCCGCGGACAGGGGGCGACTGAAGCTTTCTTT.

The chain uses TRBV2 and TRBJ2-3, with 8 bases lining up with TRBD2. The CDR3 consists of 16 residues. The ends lost 6 bases at V and 0 bases at J; junction bases unmatched: 8. Germline V gene lookup returns CDR1 SNHLY and CDR2 FYNNEI. CDR3 DNA sequence: TGTGCCAGCAGGCCGGGACTAGGCACTAGCACAGATACGCAGTATTTT. Protein: CASRPGLGTSTDTQYF.

The chain recombines TRBV24-1 with TRBJ2-1; 7 bases are shared with TRBD2. Germline loops: CDR1 KGHDR, CDR2 SFDVKD. V dropped 4 bases and J dropped 4; count of bases not matched to a gene: 3. The CDR3 is 14 residues long. The CDR3 DNA follows: TGTGCCACCAGTGACGCGGGACTATACAATGAGCAGTTCTTC. Amino acids: CATSDAGLYNEQFF.

Only one count was recorded for this clone. This chain joins TRBV29-1 and TRBJ1-4; TRBD1 is a possible D gene (5 bases). The CDR3 runs 12 residues. Per the germline V gene, CDR1 is SQVTM and CDR2 is ANQGSEA. V was pared by 2 bases and J by 15 bases, with 16 bases between. CDR3 residues: CSVELTGGMVFF. DNA of the CDR3: TGCAGCGTTGAACTTACCGGGGGAATGGTGTTTTTT.

V usage is TRBV3-1 (or the pseudogene TRBV3-2) and J usage is TRBJ2-3, with TRBD2 matching over 8 bases. CDR3 length: 16 residues. Germline values: CDR1 LGHDT, CDR2 YNNKEL (reference sequence). V lost 0 bases to trimming and J lost 4 bases; unmatched junction nucleotides: 6. CDR3 sequence (DNA): TGTGCCAGCAGCCAAGAGCCTAGCGGGTTGGCAGATACGCAGTATTTT. It codes for CASSQEPSGLADTQYF.

The chain links TRBV9 to TRBJ2-5; 12 nucleotides line up with TRBD2. V dropped 0 bases and J dropped 3; count of bases not matched to a gene: 3. Looked up from germline, CDR1 is SGDLS and CDR2 is YYNGEE. The length of the CDR3 is 16 residues. The CDR3, as DNA: TGTGCCAGCAGCGTAGGACTAGCGGGAGTTGAAGAGACCCAGTACTTC. It is translated as CASSVGLAGVEETQYF.

The chain has TRBV18 and TRBJ2-3; 8 nucleotides agree with TRBD2. The CDR3 length is 14 residues. The J segment lost 4 bases and the V segment lost 6 bases, leaving 6 bases of the junction unmatched. Germline V gene sequence: CDR1 KGHSH, CDR2 LQKENI. The CDR3 DNA sequence: TGTGCCAGCTCCCAAGCGGGAGCGTCAGATACGCAGTATTTT. It translates to CASSQAGASDTQYF.

V usage is TRBV21-1 and J usage is TRBJ2-5; the table's D call TRBD1 went unverified against the DNA. TRBV21-1 is a pseudogene locus. The CDR3 has 14 residues. The CDR3 DNA is TGTGCCAGCAGCCGAGGGACAGACGGGGAGACCCAGTACTTC. Its translation is CASSRGTDGETQYF.

The J gene is TRBJ1-2, the V gene TRBV7-9; no clear D gene. This CDR3 spans 14 amino acids. CDR1 and CDR2 (germline): SEHNR, FQNEAQ (reference sequence). Between the trimmed V and J ends, which lost 0 bases and 2 bases, there was a span of 7 bases. CDR3 in DNA: TGTGCCAGCAGCTTAGCACGGTGGAACTATGGCTACACCTTC. This gives the protein CASSLARWNYGYTF.

This chain joins TRBV18 and TRBJ2-1, with 10 bases fitting TRBD2. CDR1 KGHSH and CDR2 LQKENI come from the germline V gene. Germline trimming cut 3 bases from V and 2 bases from J; bases unmatched to any gene: 1. The CDR3 spans 15 residues. CDR3: CASSPLAGAYNEQFF. As DNA, the CDR3 is TGTGCCAGCTCACCTCTAGCGGGAGCCTACAATGAGCAGTTCTTC. The whole variable domain, filled in from reference TRBV18 and TRBJ2-1, reads NAGVMQNPRHLVRRRGQEARLRCSPMKGHSHVYWYRQLPEEGLKFMVYLQKENIIDESGMPKERFSAEFPKEGPSILRIQQVVRGDSAAYFCASSPLAGAYNEQFFGPGTRLTVL.

The V and J genes are TRBV7-2 and TRBJ2-7; D is possibly TRBD2 (6 bases). The V gene lost 5 bases and the J gene lost 7 bases, with 15 bases spanning the gap. CDR3 length: 13 amino acids. Germline V CDR1 and CDR2: SGHTA, FQGNSA. The CDR3 nucleotides are TGTGCCAGCAGCGCCGGGGGACCTCAGGAGCAGTACTTC. Translating gives CASSAGGPQEQYF.

This clone is a singleton in its sample. V gene TRBV7-8 combines with J gene TRBJ2-7, with D uncertain. Trimming took 3 bases from V and 3 from J, leaving 3 bases between them. The CDR3 length is 11 residues. Germline loops: CDR1 SGHVS, CDR2 FQNEAQ. CDR3 residues: CASSFNYEQYF. The CDR3 DNA sequence: TGTGCCAGCAGCTTTAACTACGAGCAGTACTTC.

V gene TRBV9 combines with J gene TRBJ2-5; 13 bases map to TRBD2. The CDR3 loop spans 17 amino acids. CDR1 and CDR2 (germline): SGDLS, YYNGEE. The ends lost 5 bases at V and 2 bases at J; junction bases unmatched: 9. CDR3 DNA sequence: TGTGCCAGCAGTGAATCGGGACTAGCGGGGCGACAAGAGACCCAGTACTTC. Its protein product is CASSESGLAGRQETQYF.

The chain has TRBV19 and TRBJ2-1, with 7 bases that match TRBD2. J gave up 1 base and V 1 base, and 1 base lay outside the gene matches. The CDR3 is 15 amino acids. Germline assignment: CDR1 LNHDA and CDR2 SQIVND (reference sequence). Here the CDR3 DNA reads TGTGCCAGTAGTATAGGAGCGGGGTCCTACAATGAGCAGTTCTTC. This sequence encodes CASSIGAGSYNEQFF.

The genes are TRBV27 and TRBJ2-7; the match to TRBD1 covers 9 bases. Trimming cost V 5 bases and J 2 bases; bases outside gene matches: 4. This CDR3 is 14 amino acids long. Looked up from germline, CDR1 is MNHEY and CDR2 is SMNVEV (reference sequence). DNA for the CDR3: TGTGCCAGCAGTCCCAGGGACAGGGCCTACGAGCAGTACTTC. Its protein is CASSPRDRAYEQYF.

This chain's CDR3 is CASSPARGSGTEAFF. For the CDR3, the DNA is TGTGCCAGCTCACCAGCTCGGGGGAGTGGCACTGAAGCTTTCTTT. The V call is TRBV18, the J call TRBJ1-1, with D possibly being TRBD1 (5 bases). The germline gives CDR1 KGHSH, CDR2 LQKENI. V was clipped by 2 bases and J by 4 bases, with 14 bases between them. The CDR3 is 15 amino acids.

This clone occurred a few times. This chain uses TRBV15 with TRBJ1-1, with a weak D call TRBD1 (6 bases). Germline CDR1 reads LNHNV; CDR2 reads YYDKDF (reference sequence). The CDR3 has 13 amino acids. V was cut by 2 bases and J by 4 bases, with 8 bases left in between. The CDR3 loop is CATSRRGGTEAFF. CDR3 DNA: TGTGCCACCAGCAGACGAGGGGGCACTGAAGCTTTCTTT.

This chain links TRBV3-1 (or the pseudogene TRBV3-2) with TRBJ1-4; a weak D match, TRBD1 (6 bases). Germline values: CDR1 LGHDT, CDR2 YNNKEL (reference sequence). The CDR3 contains 15 residues. V lost 4 bases to trimming and J lost 8 bases, with 17 bases between them. The CDR3 loop reads CASSRGSGVVEKLFF. CDR3 in DNA: TGTGCCAGCAGCCGGGGTTCAGGGGTTGTCGAAAAACTGTTTTTT.

The rearrangement links TRBV19 to TRBJ1-4, with D possibly matching TRBD1 (5 bases). Germline V gene lookup returns CDR1 LNHDA and CDR2 SQIVND (reference sequence). Deletions cut 6 bases from V and 5 bases from J, with 10 bases between. The CDR3 is 13 amino acids. The CDR3 DNA follows: TGTGCCAGTAGATCTGGACAAAATGAAAAACTGTTTTTT. Protein: CASRSGQNEKLFF.

This clone was seen just once. The chain carries TRBV19 and TRBJ2-2; D unclear. CDR1 is LNHDA, CDR2 SQIVND, per germline (reference sequence). Trimming took off 1 base at V and 2 bases at J, with 11 bases between the two ends. This CDR3 spans 16 amino acids. The CDR3 here is CASSIGNSINTGELFF. The DNA for the CDR3 is TGTGCCAGTAGTATAGGAAACTCTATAAACACCGGGGAGCTGTTTTTT.

This clone has a single count. This chain joins TRBV7-8 and TRBJ1-4; D remains unclear. CDR1 and CDR2 (germline): SGHVS, FQNEAQ. V lost 5 bases and J 0 bases, leaving 13 bases between the germline ends. CDR3 length: 16 amino acids. In nucleotides, the CDR3 is TGTGCCAGCAGCCCCCGGACTGGCGCAACTAATGAAAAACTGTTTTTT. This encodes CASSPRTGATNEKLFF. The full variable domain, completed using reference TRBV7-8 and TRBJ1-4, is GAGVSQSPRYKVAKRGQDVALRCDPISGHVSLFWYQQALGQGPEFLTYFQNEAQLDKSGLPSDRFFAERPEGSVSTLKIQRTQQEDSAVYLCASSPRTGATNEKLFFGSGTQLSVL.